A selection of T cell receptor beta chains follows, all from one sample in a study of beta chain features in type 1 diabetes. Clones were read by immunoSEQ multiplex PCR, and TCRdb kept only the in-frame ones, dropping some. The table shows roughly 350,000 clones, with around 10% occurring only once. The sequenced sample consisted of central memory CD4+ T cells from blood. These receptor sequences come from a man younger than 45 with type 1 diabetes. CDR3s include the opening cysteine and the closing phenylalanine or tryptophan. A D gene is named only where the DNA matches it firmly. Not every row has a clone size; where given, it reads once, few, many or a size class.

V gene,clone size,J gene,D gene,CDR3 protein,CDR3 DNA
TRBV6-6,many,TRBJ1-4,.,CASSYPGVLGEKLFF,TGTGCCAGCAGTTACCCAGGGGTCCTGGGTGAAAAACTGTTTTTT
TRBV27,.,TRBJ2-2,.,CASTVWGGNTGELFF,TGTGCCAGCACAGTTTGGGGAGGCAACACCGGGGAGCTGTTTTTT
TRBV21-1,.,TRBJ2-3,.,CASSKAPLNRTDTQYF,TGTGCCAGCAGCAAAGCCCCACTGAATCGCACAGATACGCAGTATTTT
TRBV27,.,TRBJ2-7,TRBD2,CASSFYSSVGLVYF,TGTGCCAGCAGTTTTTATAGTTCTGTCGGACTAGTGTACTTC
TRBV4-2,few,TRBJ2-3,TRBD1,CASSRERTGSMAQYF,TGTGCCAGCAGCCGAGAAAGGACAGGGAGTATGGCGCAGTATTTT
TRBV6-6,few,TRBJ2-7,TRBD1,CASSGEGQGPSYEQYF,TGTGCCAGCAGTGGGGAGGGACAGGGTCCTTCCTACGAGCAGTACTTC
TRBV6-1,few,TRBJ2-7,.,CASSSRTDSYEQYF,TGTGCCAGCAGCTCTCGGACAGACTCCTACGAGCAGTACTTC
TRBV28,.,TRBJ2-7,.,CASRRTPRDSYEQYF,TGTGCCAGCAGGCGGACCCCCAGGGACTCCTACGAGCAGTACTTC
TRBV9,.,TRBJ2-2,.,CASNVAHWNGELFF,TGTGCCAGCAACGTAGCTCATTGGAACGGGGAGCTGTTTTTT
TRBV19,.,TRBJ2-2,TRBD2,CASTTGGPAGELFF,TGTGCCAGTACCACGGGAGGGCCGGCCGGGGAGCTGTTTTTT
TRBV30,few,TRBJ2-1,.,CAWSHPGRNYNEQFF,TGTGCCTGGAGTCACCCGGGGCGGAACTACAATGAGCAGTTCTTC
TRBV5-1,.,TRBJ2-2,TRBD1,CASSPKGQGAAGELFF,TGCGCCAGCAGCCCCAAGGGACAGGGGGCGGCCGGGGAGCTGTTTTTT
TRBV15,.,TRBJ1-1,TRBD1,CATSGIQGARAFF,TGTGCCACCAGCGGGATACAGGGGGCACGAGCTTTCTTT
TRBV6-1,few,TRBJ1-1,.,CASSPRRDMNTEAFF,TGTGCCAGCAGTCCCCGGAGGGATATGAACACTGAAGCTTTCTTT
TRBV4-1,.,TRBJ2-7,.,CASSQEDVGVPYEQYF,TGCGCCAGCAGCCAAGAAGATGTGGGGGTCCCCTACGAGCAGTACTTC
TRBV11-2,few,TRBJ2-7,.,CASSLLGSYEQYF,TGTGCCAGCAGCCTACTTGGCTCCTACGAGCAGTACTTC
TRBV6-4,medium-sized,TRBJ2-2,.,CASSDSAGNTGELFF,TGTGCCAGCAGTGACTCGGCAGGGAACACCGGGGAGCTGTTTTTT
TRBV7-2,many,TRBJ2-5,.,CASSTTGETQYF,TGTGCCAGCAGCACAACAGGCGAGACCCAGTACTTC
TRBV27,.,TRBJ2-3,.,CASSFLAQGKTDTQYF,TGTGCCAGCAGTTTCCTGGCCCAGGGTAAGACAGATACGCAGTATTTT
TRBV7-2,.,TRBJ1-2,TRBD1,CASSPNSDRGLIFGGYTF,TGTGCCAGCAGCCCGAACTCGGACAGGGGGCTTATATTTGGTGGCTACACCTTC
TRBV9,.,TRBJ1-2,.,CASSVGWGSSDYTF,TGTGCCAGCAGCGTAGGTTGGGGCAGCTCGGACTACACCTTC
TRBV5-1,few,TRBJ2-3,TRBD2,CASSLMGLDQADTQYF,TGCGCCAGCAGCTTGATGGGACTAGATCAGGCAGATACGCAGTATTTT
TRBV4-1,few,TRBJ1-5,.,CASSQDEDQPQHF,TGCGCCAGCAGCCAAGATGAGGATCAGCCCCAGCATTTT